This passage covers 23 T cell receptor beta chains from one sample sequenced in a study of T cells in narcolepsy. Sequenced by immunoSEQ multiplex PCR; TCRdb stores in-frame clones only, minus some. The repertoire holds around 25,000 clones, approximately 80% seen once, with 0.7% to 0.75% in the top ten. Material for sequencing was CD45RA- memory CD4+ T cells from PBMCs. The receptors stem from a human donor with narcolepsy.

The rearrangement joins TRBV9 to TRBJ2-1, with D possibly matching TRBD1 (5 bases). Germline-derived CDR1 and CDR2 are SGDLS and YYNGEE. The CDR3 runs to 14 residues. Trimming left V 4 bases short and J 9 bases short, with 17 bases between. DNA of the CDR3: TGTGCCAGCAGCTCCCCGGCAGGTGGGGCTGAGCAGTTCTTC. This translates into CASSSPAGGAEQFF.

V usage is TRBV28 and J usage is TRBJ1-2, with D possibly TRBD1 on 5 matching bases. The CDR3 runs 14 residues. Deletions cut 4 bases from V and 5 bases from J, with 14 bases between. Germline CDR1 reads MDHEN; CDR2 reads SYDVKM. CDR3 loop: CASSWQGGGYGYTF. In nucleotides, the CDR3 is TGTGCCAGCAGTTGGCAGGGAGGAGGGTATGGCTACACCTTC.

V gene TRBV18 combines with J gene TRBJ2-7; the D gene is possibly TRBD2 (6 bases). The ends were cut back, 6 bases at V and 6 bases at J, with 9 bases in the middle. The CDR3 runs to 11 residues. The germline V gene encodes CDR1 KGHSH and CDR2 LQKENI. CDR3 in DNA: TGTGCCAGCTCTGTCGGGGGCGAGCAGTACTTC. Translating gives CASSVGGEQYF.

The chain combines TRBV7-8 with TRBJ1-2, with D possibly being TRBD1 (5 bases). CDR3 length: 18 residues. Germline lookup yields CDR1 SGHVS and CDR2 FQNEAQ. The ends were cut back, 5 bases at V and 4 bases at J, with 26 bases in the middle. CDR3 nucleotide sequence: TGTGCCAGCAGCCTCAGGGTCAGCTCCCGACTTCTGCTCTATGGCTACACCTTC. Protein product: CASSLRVSSRLLLYGYTF.

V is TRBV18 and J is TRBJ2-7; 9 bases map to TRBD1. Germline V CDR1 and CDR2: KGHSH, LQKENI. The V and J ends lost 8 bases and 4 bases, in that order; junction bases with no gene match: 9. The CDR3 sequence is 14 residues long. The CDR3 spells CASTPGQGKYEQYF. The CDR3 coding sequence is TGTGCCAGCACGCCCGGACAGGGGAAATACGAGCAGTACTTC. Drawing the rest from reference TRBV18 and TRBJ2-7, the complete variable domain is NAGVMQNPRHLVRRRGQEARLRCSPMKGHSHVYWYRQLPEEGLKFMVYLQKENIIDESGMPKERFSAEFPKEGPSILRIQQVVRGDSAAYFCASTPGQGKYEQYFGPGTRLTVT.

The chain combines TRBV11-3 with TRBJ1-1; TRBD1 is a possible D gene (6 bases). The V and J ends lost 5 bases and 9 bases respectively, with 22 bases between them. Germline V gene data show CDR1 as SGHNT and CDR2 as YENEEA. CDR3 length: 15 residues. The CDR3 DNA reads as TGTGCCAGCAGCCCCGTTGACCTTACGGGGGCAAAAGCTTTCTTT. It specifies CASSPVDLTGAKAFF.

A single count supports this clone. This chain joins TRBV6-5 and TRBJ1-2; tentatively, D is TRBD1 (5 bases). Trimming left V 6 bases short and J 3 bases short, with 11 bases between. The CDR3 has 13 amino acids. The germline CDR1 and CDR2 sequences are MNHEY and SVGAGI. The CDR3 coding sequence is TGTGCCAGCAGACAGGCCCCTGACTATGGCTACACCTTC. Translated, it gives CASRQAPDYGYTF.

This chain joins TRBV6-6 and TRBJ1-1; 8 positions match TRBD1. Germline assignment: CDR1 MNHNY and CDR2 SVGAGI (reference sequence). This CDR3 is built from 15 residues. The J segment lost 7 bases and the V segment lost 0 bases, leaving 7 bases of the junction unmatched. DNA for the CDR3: TGTGCCAGCAGTTACTCGACAGGGGAAGGGCGTGAAGCTTTCTTT. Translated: CASSYSTGEGREAFF.

The CDR3 DNA reads TGTGCCTTTATACTAACAGGGGGTTCTGGCTACACCTTC. This codes for CAFILTGGSGYTF. V usage is TRBV30 and J usage is TRBJ1-2, with 8 bases lining up with TRBD1. J gave up 7 bases and V 7 bases, and 11 bases lay outside the gene matches. Looked up from germline, CDR1 is GTSNPN and CDR2 is SVGIG (reference sequence). The CDR3 covers 13 residues.

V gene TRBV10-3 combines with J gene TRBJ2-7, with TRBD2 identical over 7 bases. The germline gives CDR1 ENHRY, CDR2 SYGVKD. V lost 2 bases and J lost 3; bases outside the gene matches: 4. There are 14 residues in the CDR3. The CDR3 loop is CAISEIGGSYEQYF. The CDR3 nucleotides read TGTGCCATCAGTGAGATCGGGGGGAGCTACGAGCAGTACTTC.

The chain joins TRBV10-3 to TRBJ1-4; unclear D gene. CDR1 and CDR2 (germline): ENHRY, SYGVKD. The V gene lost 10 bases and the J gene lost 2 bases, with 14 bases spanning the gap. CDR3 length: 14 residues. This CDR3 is CATSVSPTNEKLFF. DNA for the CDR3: TGTGCCACTTCCGTCTCTCCCACTAATGAAAAACTGTTTTTT.

In DNA, the CDR3 is TGCAGCGTTGGTGGTAGCGGGAGGACAGATACGCAGTATTTT. Amino acid sequence: CSVGGSGRTDTQYF. The chain has TRBV29-1 and TRBJ2-3; 10 nucleotides match TRBD2. The V segment lost 4 bases and the J segment 3 bases; nucleotides outside the gene matches: 4. The V gene's germline CDR1 is SQVTM and CDR2 ANQGSEA. The CDR3 contains 14 residues.

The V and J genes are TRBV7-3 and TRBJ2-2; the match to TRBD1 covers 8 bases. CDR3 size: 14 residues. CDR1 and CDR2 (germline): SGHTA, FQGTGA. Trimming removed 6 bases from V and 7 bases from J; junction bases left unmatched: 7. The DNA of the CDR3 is TGTGCCAGCAGTTCCCAGGGGGCTGGCGGGGAGCTGTTTTTT. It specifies CASSSQGAGGELFF.

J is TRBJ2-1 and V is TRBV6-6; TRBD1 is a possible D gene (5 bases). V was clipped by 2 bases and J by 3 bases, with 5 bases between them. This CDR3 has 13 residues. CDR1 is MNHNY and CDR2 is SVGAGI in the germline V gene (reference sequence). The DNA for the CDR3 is TGTGCCAGCAGTTACGACAGCTACAATGAGCAGTTCTTC. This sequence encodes CASSYDSYNEQFF.

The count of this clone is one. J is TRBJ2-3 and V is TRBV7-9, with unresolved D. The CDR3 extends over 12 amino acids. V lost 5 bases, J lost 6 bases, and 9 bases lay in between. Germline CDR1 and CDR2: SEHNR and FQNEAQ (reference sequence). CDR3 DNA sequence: TGTGCCAGCAGCCCGTGGACGGATACGCAGTATTTT. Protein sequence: CASSPWTDTQYF.

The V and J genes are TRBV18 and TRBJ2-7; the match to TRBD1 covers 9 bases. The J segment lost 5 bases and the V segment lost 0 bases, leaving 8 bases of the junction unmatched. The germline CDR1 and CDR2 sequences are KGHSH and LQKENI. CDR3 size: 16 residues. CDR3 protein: CASSPPPVQGAHEQYF. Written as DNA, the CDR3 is TGTGCCAGCTCACCACCGCCGGTACAGGGGGCCCACGAGCAGTACTTC.

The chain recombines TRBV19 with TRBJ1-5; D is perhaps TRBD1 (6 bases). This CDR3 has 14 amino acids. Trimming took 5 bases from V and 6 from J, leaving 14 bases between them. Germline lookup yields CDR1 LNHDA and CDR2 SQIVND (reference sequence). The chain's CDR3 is CASSRQVYGQPQHF. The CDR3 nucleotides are TGTGCCAGTAGTCGACAGGTGTATGGTCAGCCCCAGCATTTT.

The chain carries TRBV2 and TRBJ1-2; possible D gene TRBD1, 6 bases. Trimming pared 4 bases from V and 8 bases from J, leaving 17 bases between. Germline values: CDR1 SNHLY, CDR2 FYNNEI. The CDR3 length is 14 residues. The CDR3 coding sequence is TGTGCCAGCAGTGGGCTTACAGGGACGAGAGGCTACACCTTC. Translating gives CASSGLTGTRGYTF.

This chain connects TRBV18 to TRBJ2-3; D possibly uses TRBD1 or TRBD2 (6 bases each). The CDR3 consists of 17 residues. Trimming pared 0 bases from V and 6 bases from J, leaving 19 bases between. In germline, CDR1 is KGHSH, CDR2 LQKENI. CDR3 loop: CASSPPTQGGGVDTQYF. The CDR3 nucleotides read TGTGCCAGCTCACCACCGACACAGGGAGGAGGAGTGGATACGCAGTATTTT.

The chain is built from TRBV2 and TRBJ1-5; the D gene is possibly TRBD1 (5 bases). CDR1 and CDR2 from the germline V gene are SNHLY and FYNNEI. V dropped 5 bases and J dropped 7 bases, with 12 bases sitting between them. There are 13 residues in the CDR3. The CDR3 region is CASSPQGGQPQHF. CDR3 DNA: TGTGCCAGCAGTCCTCAGGGAGGACAGCCCCAGCATTTT.

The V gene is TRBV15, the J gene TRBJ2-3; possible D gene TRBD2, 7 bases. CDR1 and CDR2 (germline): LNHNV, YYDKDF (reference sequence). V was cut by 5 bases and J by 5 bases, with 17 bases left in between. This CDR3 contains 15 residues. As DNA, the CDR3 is TGTGCCACCAGCGTAGCAAGGGGGAGGGGAGATACGCAGTATTTT. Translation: CATSVARGRGDTQYF.

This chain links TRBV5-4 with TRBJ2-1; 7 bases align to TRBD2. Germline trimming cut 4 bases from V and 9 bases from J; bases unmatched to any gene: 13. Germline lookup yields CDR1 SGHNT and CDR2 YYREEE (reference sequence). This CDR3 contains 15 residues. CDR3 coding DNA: TGTGCCAGCAGCACGCCGGCGGGCGTAGCGGGTGAGCAGTTCTTC. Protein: CASSTPAGVAGEQFF.

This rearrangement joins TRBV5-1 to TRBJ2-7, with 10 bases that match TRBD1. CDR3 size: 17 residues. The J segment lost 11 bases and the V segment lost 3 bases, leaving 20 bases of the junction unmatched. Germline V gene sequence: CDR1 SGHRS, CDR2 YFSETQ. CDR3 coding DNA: TGCGCCAGCAGCTCCTCCCCTTTAGGGACAGGGGAAGGAGAGGAGTACTTC. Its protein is CASSSSPLGTGEGEEYF.